A selection of T cell receptor beta chains follows, all from one sample in a study of identical twins. TCRdb re-called the 5' RACE reads with MiXCR, one entry per CDR3 protein. The sample yields hundreds of thousands of distinct CDR3 sequences, around 6.1% seen once. Sequenced: naive T cells sorted from blood. These TCRs come from a man aged 18 to 30 in good health. CDR3s include the opening cysteine and the closing phenylalanine or tryptophan. D genes are given only for firm matches. Not all rows give a size; the values are once, few, many and, for expanded clones, a class.

J	length	V	D	size	DNA	CDR3
TRBJ2-5	14	TRBV4-1	NA	few	TGCGCCAGCAGCCAAGTGGCCGATATAAAGACCCAGTACTTC	CASSQVADIKTQYF
TRBJ2-1	16	TRBV5-1	TRBD2	many	TGCGCCAGCACCTCACGGGGGACTAGCGGCGGGGGTGAGCAGTTCTTC	CASTSRGTSGGGEQFF
TRBJ2-1	17	TRBV24-1	TRBD2	many	TGTGCCACCACTCATAGGGCTAGCGGGAGTAGCTACAATGAGCAGTTCTTC	CATTHRASGSSYNEQFF
TRBJ1-4	15	TRBV27	TRBD1	NA	TGTGCCAGCAGTCCGGGACAGTTCGCGGATGAAAAACTGTTTTTT	CASSPGQFADEKLFF
TRBJ2-7	14	TRBV5-1	TRBD2	few	TGCGCCAGCAGCTCAGACGGGAGGTCCTACGAGCAGTACTTC	CASSSDGRSYEQYF
TRBJ1-1	16	TRBV18	NA	few	TGTGCCAGCTCACCTAACAGGGTTGGAATGAACACTGAAGCTTTCTTT	CASSPNRVGMNTEAFF
TRBJ2-5	15	TRBV20-1	TRBD2	many	TGCAGTGCTAGAGTGGGACTAGCGGGCCCTCTGACCCAGTACTTC	CSARVGLAGPLTQYF
TRBJ2-1	15	TRBV2	TRBD2	many	TGTGCCAGCAGTGGCGGACTAGCGGGAGTATCTGAGCAGTTCTTC	CASSGGLAGVSEQFF
TRBJ1-2	11	TRBV10-3	NA	many	TGTGCCATCAGTGACAGTTATGGCTACACCTTC	CAISDSYGYTF
TRBJ2-3	15	TRBV6-1	NA	few	TGTGCCAGCAGCCCCTTTACCCAGTCCACAGATACGCAGTATTTT	CASSPFTQSTDTQYF
TRBJ2-1	17	TRBV7-6	TRBD2	few	TGTGCCAGCAGCCAGACTAGCGGGAGGATCTACAATATTGAGCAGTTCTTC	CASSQTSGRIYNIEQFF
TRBJ2-6	17	TRBV24-1	NA	many	TGTGCCACCAGTGACCGAAAGAGGGGTAGTGGGGCCAACGTCCTGACTTTC	CATSDRKRGSGANVLTF
TRBJ2-7	15	TRBV12-3/TRBV12-4	NA	many	TGTGCCAGCAGTTCCCAGGAGGTGGCCACCTACGAGCAGTACTTC	CASSSQEVATYEQYF
TRBJ2-5	15	TRBV5-4	NA	many	TGTGCCAGCAGCTCGCAGAGGACAGATCAAGAGACCCAGTACTTC	CASSSQRTDQETQYF
TRBJ2-1	14	TRBV5-1	NA	many	TGCGCCAGCAGCTTGCTTGGAGTAGGTAATGAGCAGTTCTTC	CASSLLGVGNEQFF
TRBJ2-4	15	TRBV7-3	TRBD2	NA	TGTGCCAGCAGCCCGACTAGCGGAAGCAAAAACATTCAGTACTTC	CASSPTSGSKNIQYF
TRBJ1-5	11	TRBV6-6	NA	many	TGTGCCAGCAGTCCCGGTTTGCCCCAGCATTTT	CASSPGLPQHF
TRBJ1-1	15	TRBV4-3	NA	NA	TGCGCCAGCAGCCTAAGCCCGGACTCGAACACTGAAGCTTTCTTT	CASSLSPDSNTEAFF
TRBJ1-2	12	TRBV12-3/TRBV12-4	NA	many	TGTGCCAGCAGCGCCGGAGGGATAGGCTACACCTTC	CASSAGGIGYTF
TRBJ1-5	15	TRBV6-1	NA	many	TGTGCCAGCAGTGAACGACGGGGCAGGAATCAGCCCCAGCATTTT	CASSERRGRNQPQHF
TRBJ1-1	14	TRBV5-1	NA	NA	TGCGCCAGCAGCGTAGGCAGGGATTACCCTGAAGCTTTCTTT	CASSVGRDYPEAFF
TRBJ2-1	16	TRBV5-1	TRBD1	many	TGCGCCAGCAGCTTGGAAGCAGGGGGCTCCTACAATGAGCAGTTCTTC	CASSLEAGGSYNEQFF
TRBJ2-3	13	TRBV5-6	NA	NA	TGTGCCAGCAGCTTGAACGGAGCAGATACGCAGTATTTT	CASSLNGADTQYF
TRBJ1-4	17	TRBV6-1	TRBD1	many	TGTGCCAGCAGCCCCGGACAGGCTCTCACGAAGAATGAAAAACTGTTTTTT	CASSPGQALTKNEKLFF
TRBJ2-1	13	TRBV2	NA	NA	TGTGCCAGCAGTGAAAGGCGGTACAATGAGCAGTTCTTC	CASSERRYNEQFF
TRBJ2-3	15	TRBV7-2	NA	many	TGTGCCAGCAGCTTAGATGGTAGAAGTATAGATACGCAGTATTTT	CASSLDGRSIDTQYF
TRBJ2-3	13	TRBV4-3	NA	many	TGCGCCAGCAGCCAAGATAGTTCGGGTGGGCAGTATTTT	CASSQDSSGGQYF
TRBJ2-1	13	TRBV20-1	NA	many	TGCAGTGCGCCGCGGGACGCCCGCAATGAGCAGTTCTTC	CSAPRDARNEQFF
TRBJ2-5	15	TRBV9	TRBD2	many	TGTGCCAGCAGCGGGATTAGCGGGAACCAAGAGACCCAGTACTTC	CASSGISGNQETQYF